The present TCR beta chain was sequenced within a study of T-cell memory formation after mild COVID-19. The V end was cut by 3 bases, the J end by 4 bases, with 14 bases between. The CDR3 extends over 15 amino acids. Germline CDR1 and CDR2: SGHRS and YFSETQ. Via MiXCR, TCRdb re-called the 5' RACE reads, giving one row per CDR3 protein. Among a few hundred thousand distinct CDR3 sequences, more than 9% were seen once, and the ten largest hold 2.5% to 3.5%. This clonotype occurred a few times. What was sequenced was PBMCs or a T cell subset sorted from them (not recorded which). The sequence was obtained from a man younger than 30 who had mild COVID-19 (a few samples of this study predate the infection). Cell type and time point are not known. V and J are TRBV5-1 and TRBJ1-3; D unclear. CDR3 DNA: TGCGCCAGCAGCTCCGACGCGTACTCAGGAAACACCATATATTTT. Encoded protein: CASSSDAYSGNTIYF.